These 25 T cell receptor beta chains came from one sample sequenced in a study of blood T cells in healthy people across ages. Alongside a J-beta primer mix, a sample-barcoded 5' primer served in a second PCR lasting roughly 7 to 12 cycles. TCRdb redid the calling of the 5' RACE reads with MiXCR, one entry per CDR3 protein. The profile shows 800,000 to 950,000 distinct CDR3 sequences, about 27% of them singletons. The sample was also linked to a second study, of T cells of mothers and their children.

Sequenced input: blood. The receptors originated from a woman aged 40 to 50 in good health.

The chain has TRBV7-2 and TRBJ2-5, with a tentative D call TRBD2 (7 bases). The CDR3 is 14 amino acids. V was clipped by 8 bases and J by 4 bases, with 17 bases between them. CDR1 is SGHTA and CDR2 is FQGNSA in the germline V gene. The CDR3 sequence: CASGKGGAGETQYF. The CDR3 nucleotides read TGTGCCAGCGGGAAGGGGGGGGCAGGAGAGACCCAGTACTTC.

The V call is TRBV6-5, the J call TRBJ2-5; 10 nucleotides align to TRBD1. J gave up 4 bases and V 5 bases, and 7 bases lay outside the gene matches. Looked up from germline, CDR1 is MNHEY and CDR2 is SVGAGI. The CDR3 loop spans 15 amino acids. DNA of the CDR3: TGTGCCAGCAGTCGAACGGGACAGGGGAGAGAGACCCAGTACTTC. It is translated as CASSRTGQGRETQYF.

In its sample, this clonotype was seen a few times. A much larger clone differs by one base, so this may be a read error. This chain links TRBV5-1 with TRBJ2-1; 7 positions agree with TRBD2. The CDR3 sequence is 15 residues long. CDR1 is SGHRS, CDR2 YFSETQ, per germline. Unmatched junction bases numbered 6, after V lost 0 bases and J lost 6 bases. The CDR3 DNA reads as TGCGCCAGCAGCTTGGGTCTAGCGGTTCGCAATGAGCAGTTCTTC. Amino acid sequence: CASSLGLAVRNEQFF.

The chain is built from TRBV20-1 and TRBJ2-2, with 7 positions matching TRBD2. The CDR3 is made up of 15 amino acids. The J segment lost 2 bases and the V segment lost 7 bases, leaving 10 bases of the junction unmatched. Germline V CDR1 and CDR2: DFQATT, SNEGSKA (reference sequence). The CDR3 region is CSVPAGPLNTGELFF. CDR3 sequence (DNA): TGCAGTGTCCCAGCGGGGCCATTAAACACCGGGGAGCTGTTTTTT.

The chain couples TRBV4-3 to TRBJ2-3; D is perhaps TRBD2 (6 bases). This CDR3 contains 18 residues. Germline lookup yields CDR1 LGHNA and CDR2 YSLEER. Trimming took 0 bases from V and 4 from J, leaving 20 bases between them. For the CDR3, the DNA is TGCGCCAGCAGCCAAGACGTGGTTAGGCCGGGAGCCTCAGATACGCAGTATTTT. Translated: CASSQDVVRPGASDTQYF.

Many counts were recorded for this clonotype. The genes are TRBV12-3 or TRBV12-4 and TRBJ1-1, with 7 bases matching TRBD1. The length of the CDR3 is 15 residues. V was pared by 6 bases and J by 0 bases, with 7 bases of the junction left unmatched. Here the CDR3 reads CASSLDRAMNTEAFF. As DNA, the CDR3 is TGTGCCAGCAGCCTCGACAGGGCTATGAACACTGAAGCTTTCTTT.

In regard to this clonotype: This may be a read error, as it is one base from a much larger clone. The CDR3 protein is CASSLLRAGGRAEAFF. Here the CDR3 DNA reads TGTGCCAGCAGTTTATTGAGGGCAGGGGGCAGGGCTGAAGCTTTCTTT. The J gene is TRBJ1-1, the V gene TRBV27; TRBD1 matches 8 bases. Germline-derived CDR1 and CDR2 are MNHEY and SMNVEV (reference sequence). This CDR3 has 16 residues. J was trimmed by 6 bases and V by 1 base; bases with no gene match: 10.

This clonotype was counted between two and nine times. The chain combines TRBV7-9 with TRBJ2-3; TRBD1 matches 7 bases. This CDR3 has 14 residues. Germline-derived CDR1 and CDR2 are SEHNR and FQNEAQ (reference sequence). V lost 6 bases and J lost 4; bases outside the gene matches: 7. CDR3 residues: CASSPDRAPDTQYF. DNA for the CDR3: TGTGCCAGCAGTCCCGACAGGGCCCCAGATACGCAGTATTTT.

This clonotype was seen ten or more times. One end of the junction fails to match germline, which may point to a read error. J is TRBJ2-5 and V is TRBV5-1; 7 bases agree with TRBD1. In germline, CDR1 is SGHRS, CDR2 YFSETQ. CDR3 length: 14 residues. The DNA of the CDR3 is TGTGCCAGCAGCTTAGGACAGGCCCAAGAGACCCAGTACTTC. As protein: CASSLGQAQETQYF.

V gene TRBV20-1 combines with J gene TRBJ1-6, with no clear D. The germline V and J ends were trimmed by 3 bases and 7 bases, with 10 bases remaining between them. The CDR3 is made up of 13 amino acids. The germline CDR1 and CDR2 sequences are DFQATT and SNEGSKA (reference sequence). The DNA for the CDR3 is TGCAGTGCTAGGTCGCAGCTAAATTCACCCCTCCACTTT. It is translated as CSARSQLNSPLHF.

This chain joins TRBV29-1 and TRBJ2-5; no definite D call. The CDR3 runs to 21 residues. CDR1 is SQVTM, CDR2 ANQGSEA, per germline. Trimming stripped 0 bases from V and 0 bases from J, with 29 bases between. CDR3 DNA sequence: TGCAGCGTTGAAGATCCTTTAAGTGAACGTCTCTCCCAACTTTACCAAGAGACCCAGTACTTC. Its translation is CSVEDPLSERLSQLYQETQYF.

The rearrangement joins TRBV7-3 to TRBJ1-4, with a tentative D call TRBD1 (6 bases). From germline, CDR1 is SGHTA and CDR2 FQGTGA. CDR3 length: 15 amino acids. V shed 6 bases and J shed 0 bases, with 11 bases lying between them. CDR3 amino acids: CASRSRTATNEKLFF. CDR3 DNA: TGTGCCAGCAGATCGCGGACAGCAACTAATGAAAAACTGTTTTTT.

This clonotype was picked up a small number of times. The J gene is TRBJ2-5, the V gene TRBV7-8; 8 nucleotides agree with TRBD2. Germline V lookup: CDR1 SGHVS, CDR2 FQNEAQ. V dropped 5 bases and J dropped 6; count of bases not matched to a gene: 17. The CDR3 covers 17 residues. The CDR3, as DNA: TGTGCCAGCAGCGGCAACACCGGGACTAGAGTGTATAAGACCCAGTACTTC. Its translation is CASSGNTGTRVYKTQYF. The variable domain in full, completed from reference TRBV7-8 and TRBJ2-5, reads GAGVSQSPRYKVAKRGQDVALRCDPISGHVSLFWYQQALGQGPEFLTYFQNEAQLDKSGLPSDRFFAERPEGSVSTLKIQRTQQEDSAVYLCASSGNTGTRVYKTQYFGPGTRLLVL.

This clonotype came up many times. The chain links TRBV4-3 to TRBJ2-7; D gene unclear. Trimming shortened V by 0 bases and J by 1 base, and 10 bases separated the two germline ends. Germline V lookup: CDR1 LGHNA, CDR2 YSLEER. The CDR3 contains 15 residues. The CDR3 DNA sequence: TGCGCCAGCAGCCAAGATGCAGCGCCGTCCTACGAGCAGTACTTC. As protein: CASSQDAAPSYEQYF.

The rearrangement uses TRBV15 and TRBJ1-2; a weak D match, TRBD1 (5 bases). V shed 1 base and J shed 6 bases, with 12 bases lying between them. The V gene's germline CDR1 is LNHNV and CDR2 YYDKDF (reference sequence). This CDR3 contains 14 residues. Written as DNA, the CDR3 is TGTGCCACCAGCAGAGTGGGGGTTTGCGATGGCTACACCTTC. Amino acids: CATSRVGVCDGYTF.

This chain uses TRBV19 with TRBJ2-3; no clear D. Per the germline V gene, CDR1 is LNHDA and CDR2 is SQIVND (reference sequence). CDR3 size: 12 residues. V gave up 3 bases and J gave up 4 bases, with 5 bases separating them. The CDR3: CASSIVADTQYF. As DNA, the CDR3 is TGTGCCAGTAGTATTGTAGCAGATACGCAGTATTTT. Combining the CDR3 with reference TRBV19 and TRBJ2-3 gives the whole variable domain DGGITQSPKYLFRKEGQNVTLSCEQNLNHDAMYWYRQDPGQGLRLIYYSQIVNDFQKGDIAEGYSVSREKKESFPLTVTSAQKNPTAFYLCASSIVADTQYFGPGTRLTVL.

This clonotype has just a few counts. One junction end disagrees with the germline gene, perhaps due to a read error. The chain carries TRBV20-1 and TRBJ2-7, with D unresolved. CDR1 is DFQATT, CDR2 SNEGSKA, per germline (reference sequence). The CDR3 covers 15 residues. The CDR3 loop reads CSARRVRPSSYEQYF. CDR3 nucleotide sequence: TGCAGTGCTAGACGGGTCAGACCCAGCTCCTATGAGCAGTACTTC.

This clonotype was observed a handful of times. This CDR3 fails to terminate in the conserved phenylalanine or tryptophan, so it likely reflects a read error. The chain is built from TRBV6-5 and TRBJ2-7; no clear D gene. This CDR3 has 15 residues. Trimming cost V 2 bases and J 3 bases, with 14 bases left between them. The V gene's germline CDR1 is MNHEY and CDR2 SVGAGI. The CDR3 region is CASSYEGAAIYEQYL. Written as DNA, the CDR3 is TGTGCCAGCAGTTACGAAGGAGCCGCCATCTACGAGCAGTACTTA.

This rearrangement joins TRBV5-1 to TRBJ1-3; D gene unclear. With 4 bases removed from V and 4 bases from J, the gap between germline ends came to 18 bases. The CDR3 is 16 residues long. Germline CDR1 and CDR2: SGHRS and YFSETQ. This CDR3 reads CASSAGPTSEGNTIYF. The CDR3 region has the DNA TGCGCCAGCAGCGCCGGTCCTACTTCTGAGGGAAACACCATATATTTT.

The CDR3 spells CASSLGSSKGTGDNEQFF. DNA for the CDR3: TGTGCCAGCAGCTTGGGGTCCTCCAAGGGGACAGGAGACAATGAGCAGTTCTTC. The chain is built from TRBV7-3 and TRBJ2-1; the match to TRBD1 covers 8 bases. V lost 3 bases to trimming and J lost 5 bases; unmatched junction nucleotides: 15. The V gene's germline CDR1 is SGHTA and CDR2 FQGTGA. This CDR3 comprises 18 residues.

Ten or more counts support this clonotype. The CDR3 region is CASSLASSGGAGRETQYF. DNA for the CDR3: TGTGCCAGCAGCTTAGCGTCGAGCGGGGGGGCCGGGAGAGAGACCCAGTACTTC. The chain carries TRBV7-2 and TRBJ2-5, with 10 bases fitting TRBD2. The CDR3 covers 18 residues. Trimming at V came to 0 bases and at J to 4 bases, leaving 11 bases not matched to a gene. Germline V lookup: CDR1 SGHTA, CDR2 FQGNSA.

This clonotype was counted once. The chain carries TRBV7-3 and TRBJ1-6, with 8 bases fitting TRBD1. Per the germline V gene, CDR1 is SGHTA and CDR2 is FQGTGA. The CDR3 has 16 amino acids. The ends lost 5 bases at V and 7 bases at J; junction bases unmatched: 10. In DNA form, the CDR3 reads TGTGCCAGCAGCCTGACAGGGGATCCACTGAATTCACCCCTCCACTTT. Encoded protein: CASSLTGDPLNSPLHF. Variable domain in full (rest from reference TRBV7-3 and TRBJ1-6): GAGVSQTPSNKVTEKGKYVELRCDPISGHTALYWYRQSLGQGPEFLIYFQGTGAADDSGLPNDRFFAVRPEGSVSTLKIQRTERGDSAVYLCASSLTGDPLNSPLHFGNGTRLTVT.

V is TRBV20-1 and J is TRBJ2-4; D possibly corresponds to TRBD2 (6 bases). The germline V gene has CDR1 DFQATT and CDR2 SNEGSKA (reference sequence). This CDR3 comprises 18 residues. The V end lost 0 bases, the J end lost 0 bases, and 18 bases lay between the germline ends. CDR3: CSARDFRRDQIAKNIQYF. In DNA, the CDR3 is TGCAGTGCTAGAGATTTTCGGCGGGACCAGATAGCCAAAAACATTCAGTACTTC.

This sequence joins TRBV20-1 and TRBJ1-4, with D possibly being TRBD1 (5 bases). The V end was cut by 2 bases, the J end by 7 bases, with 11 bases between. From germline, CDR1 is DFQATT and CDR2 SNEGSKA (reference sequence). The CDR3 length is 13 residues. The CDR3 spells CSARKGNSEKLFF. As DNA, the CDR3 is TGCAGTGCTAGAAAGGGGAATAGTGAAAAACTGTTTTTT.

In its sample, this clonotype was seen a few times. The chain carries TRBV7-9 and TRBJ1-2; D ambiguous. Germline V gene data show CDR1 as SEHNR and CDR2 as FQNEAQ (reference sequence). Trimming took 1 base from V and 4 from J, leaving 13 bases between them. The CDR3 is 15 residues long. DNA of the CDR3: TGTGCCAGCAGCTTAGATTTCGGCATCGGCTATGGCTACACCTTC. This codes for CASSLDFGIGYGYTF.